The 18 T cell receptor beta chains below were found in one sample sequenced in a study of CD8 T cells in Susac syndrome. Random hexamers were used to reverse transcribe the RNA input (about 0.45 to 1 ug). MiXCR, run by TCRdb on the immunoSEQ multiplex PCR reads, gives a single entry per CDR3 protein. The sample lists about 90,000 distinct CDR3 sequences; around 93% were seen once. The sequenced sample consisted of CD8+ T cells from PBMCs. Receptors originate from a human donor in good health.

J is TRBJ2-2 and V is TRBV6-6; either TRBD1 or TRBD2 may fit D (5 bases each). V was trimmed by 4 bases and J by 2 bases, leaving 14 bases between them. The CDR3 spans 16 residues. Germline V lookup: CDR1 MNHNY, CDR2 SVGAGI (reference sequence). The CDR3 is CASSWAGTTNTGELFF. The CDR3 DNA reads as TGTGCCAGCAGTTGGGCAGGGACGACAAACACCGGGGAGCTGTTTTTT.

This clonotype came up a few times. This sequence joins TRBV7-8 and TRBJ2-7, with D uncertain. Looked up from germline, CDR1 is SGHVS and CDR2 is FQNEAQ. Trimming took 0 bases from V and 3 from J, leaving 6 bases between them. This CDR3 comprises 13 residues. The CDR3 region has the DNA TGTGCCAGCAGCTTAGCCGGTGTCTACGAGCAGTACTTC. This sequence encodes CASSLAGVYEQYF.

This sequence joins TRBV9 and TRBJ2-7, with 9 bases fitting TRBD2. CDR1 is SGDLS and CDR2 is YYNGEE in the germline V gene. The CDR3 is 16 amino acids. Germline trimming cut 4 bases from V and 2 bases from J; bases unmatched to any gene: 10. CDR3 protein: CASSSGGRGGTYEQYF. As DNA, the CDR3 is TGTGCCAGCAGCTCCGGGGGGCGGGGGGGCACCTACGAGCAGTACTTC.

The rearrangement joins TRBV5-6 to TRBJ1-1, with D uncertain. The CDR3 runs to 12 residues. Germline assignment: CDR1 SGHDT and CDR2 YYEEEE. Deletions cut 4 bases from V and 4 bases from J, with 8 bases between. The CDR3 reads CASSAVPTEAFF. In nucleotides, the CDR3 is TGTGCCAGCAGCGCTGTTCCCACTGAAGCTTTCTTT. Full variable domain (outside the CDR3, taken from reference TRBV5-6 and TRBJ1-1): DAGVTQSPTHLIKTRGQQVTLRCSPKSGHDTVSWYQQALGQGPQFIFQYYEEEERQRGNFPDRFSGHQFPNYSSELNVNALLLGDSALYLCASSAVPTEAFFGQGTRLTVV.

This chain links TRBV27 with TRBJ2-1, with D unclear. With 4 bases removed from V and 5 bases from J, the gap between germline ends came to 12 bases. Germline assignment: CDR1 MNHEY and CDR2 SMNVEV (reference sequence). This CDR3 is 14 amino acids long. The CDR3 DNA reads TGTGCCAGCAGTTCGACATCCGTGGACAATGAGCAGTTCTTC. It is translated as CASSSTSVDNEQFF.

The chain links TRBV6-1 to TRBJ1-1; 9 nucleotides agree with TRBD1. With V trimmed by 5 bases and J by 0 bases, 10 bases remained unmatched. CDR3 size: 17 residues. Per germline, CDR1 MNHNS and CDR2 SASEGT. The CDR3 DNA follows: TGTGCCAGCAGTCCATGGGACAGGGAATTGGTGAACACTGAAGCTTTCTTT. As protein: CASSPWDRELVNTEAFF.

V is TRBV6-1 and J is TRBJ1-2, with D perhaps TRBD1 (5 bases). V was trimmed by 0 bases and J by 4 bases, leaving 12 bases between them. The CDR3 consists of 15 residues. Germline V CDR1 and CDR2: MNHNS, SASEGT. The CDR3 is CASSEALQGLYGYTF. Here the CDR3 DNA reads TGTGCCAGCAGTGAAGCGCTTCAGGGCCTCTATGGCTACACCTTC.

The gene calls are TRBV24-1 and TRBJ1-5; D not resolved. Germline V gene lookup returns CDR1 KGHDR and CDR2 SFDVKD. Trimming cost V 12 bases and J 3 bases, with 32 bases left between them. This CDR3 is built from 19 residues. The CDR3 reads CAPTCDIACATGSNQPQHF. The DNA for the CDR3 is TGTGCCCCCACCTGTGACATTGCTTGTGCAACCGGCTCCAATCAGCCCCAGCATTTT.

The chain combines TRBV14 with TRBJ1-1; D gene unclear. With 0 bases removed from V and 10 bases from J, the gap between germline ends came to 9 bases. CDR3 length: 12 amino acids. Germline CDR1 is SGHDN and CDR2 is FVKESK. CDR3 sequence: CASSQDLRRAFF. The DNA of the CDR3 is TGTGCCAGCAGCCAAGATCTAAGAAGAGCTTTCTTT.

The chain carries TRBV9 and TRBJ2-1; D not resolved. This CDR3 is built from 15 residues. Germline V gene sequence: CDR1 SGDLS, CDR2 YYNGEE. V was clipped by 3 bases and J by 2 bases, with 12 bases between them. CDR3 nucleotides: TGTGCCAGCAGCGCTCAGGTTAACCCCTACAATGAGCAGTTCTTC. This encodes CASSAQVNPYNEQFF.

This clonotype was seen a single time. The V gene is TRBV7-3, the J gene TRBJ2-2; tentatively, D is TRBD1 (6 bases). The CDR3 has 15 residues. The ends were cut back, 3 bases at V and 0 bases at J, with 8 bases in the middle. CDR1 is SGHTA, CDR2 FQGTGA, per germline. The CDR3, as DNA: TGTGCCAGCAGCTTGACAGGCGCGAACACCGGGGAGCTGTTTTTT. Amino acids: CASSLTGANTGELFF.

The chain couples TRBV23-1 to TRBJ1-2, with no clear D. TRBV23-1 is classed as an ORF, of uncertain function. Trimming took off 4 bases at V and 0 bases at J, with 12 bases between the two ends. The CDR3 is made up of 15 amino acids. CDR3 DNA: TGCGCCAGCAGTCTCAGAACTGTTTCTAACTATGGCTACACCTTC. It translates to CASSLRTVSNYGYTF.

This chain joins TRBV12-3 or TRBV12-4 and TRBJ1-1; 12 bases align to TRBD1. The ends lost 6 bases at V and 6 bases at J; junction bases unmatched: 5. The CDR3 consists of 14 residues. CDR3 in DNA: TGTGCCAGCAGGCGGGACAGGGGGCTCCCTGAAGCTTTCTTT. Protein product: CASRRDRGLPEAFF.

The V gene is TRBV7-2, the J gene TRBJ2-7; D possibly matches TRBD1 or TRBD2 (5 bases each). This CDR3 has 15 residues. V was cut by 5 bases and J by 2 bases, with 16 bases left in between. Germline CDR1 and CDR2: SGHTA and FQGNSA. CDR3 region: CASSAGAGYPYEQYF. Here the CDR3 DNA reads TGTGCCAGCAGCGCCGGGGCAGGGTATCCCTACGAGCAGTACTTC. Together with reference TRBV7-2 and TRBJ2-7, the CDR3 gives the full variable domain: GAGVSQSPSNKVTEKGKDVELRCDPISGHTALYWYRQSLGQGLEFLIYFQGNSAPDKSGLPSDRFSAERTGGSVSTLTIQRTQQEDSAVYLCASSAGAGYPYEQYFGPGTRLTVT.

The chain employs TRBV29-1 and TRBJ1-2; 12 positions agree with TRBD1. Germline V lookup: CDR1 SQVTM, CDR2 ANQGSEA. V lost 5 bases, J lost 2 bases, and 9 bases stayed unmatched. The CDR3 has 16 amino acids. CDR3 DNA sequence: TGCAGCGTTTTAATTTCCGGGACAGGGGGCAACTATGGCTACACCTTC. Translated: CSVLISGTGGNYGYTF.

The V call is TRBV10-3, the J call TRBJ1-2; D ambiguous. Between the trimmed V and J ends, which lost 4 bases and 6 bases, there was a span of 21 bases. Germline loops: CDR1 ENHRY, CDR2 SYGVKD. The CDR3 covers 16 residues. CDR3 sequence: CAISAPEEASSHGYTF. The CDR3 coding sequence is TGTGCCATCAGTGCCCCGGAGGAGGCGAGCTCCCATGGCTACACCTTC.

The chain combines TRBV19 with TRBJ1-4, with 9 positions matching TRBD1. Looked up from germline, CDR1 is LNHDA and CDR2 is SQIVND (reference sequence). This CDR3 has 13 amino acids. Trimming took 9 bases from V and 8 from J; bases not matched to a gene: 7. This CDR3 reads CASKDRGFEKLFF. In nucleotides, the CDR3 is TGTGCCAGCAAGGACAGGGGATTCGAAAAACTGTTTTTT.

The chain recombines TRBV9 with TRBJ2-3; 9 bases match TRBD2. Germline V gene sequence: CDR1 SGDLS, CDR2 YYNGEE. V was clipped by 2 bases and J by 0 bases; unmatched bases: 10. The CDR3 runs to 18 residues. CDR3 in amino acids: CASSVRLAGPSSTDTQYF. CDR3 nucleotides: TGTGCCAGCAGCGTGCGTCTAGCGGGGCCCTCTAGCACAGATACGCAGTATTTT.